Listed below are T cell receptor beta chains from one sample, sequenced in a study of blood T cell repertoires in COVID-19. Produced via immunoSEQ multiplex PCR; TCRdb's table is partial and in-frame only. The repertoire holds a few hundred thousand clones, with roughly nine tenths as singletons. The sample taken for sequencing was peripheral blood. The receptors shown here come from a man aged 18-30 years who had recovered from COVID-19. CDR3s leave out the opening cysteine and the closing phenylalanine or tryptophan. The size field is filled for only some rows; it gives once, few, many or a size class.

clone_size v_call cdr3_aa
NA TRBV29-1 SVDATSRLADTQY
few TRBV6-6 ASSQDRIELRQGRTEAF
NA TRBV12-3/TRBV12-4 ASSLRGGYGYT
once TRBV6-2/TRBV6-3 ASSYAERESTDTQY
NA TRBV6-5 ASTGRGAGQPQH
NA TRBV6-6 ASSSGRTNTEAF
NA TRBV10-2 ASTGTEYSNQPQH
NA TRBV19 ASYAGEGYGYT
NA TRBV7-2 ASSFMGKREYNEQF
NA TRBV24-1 ATSERDRDSSEQF
NA TRBV11-1 ASSSSSYEQY
NA TRBV5-1 ASSHRTGVNTEAF
NA TRBV18 ASSLTGTFEKLF
NA TRBV9 ASSGQGNTEAF
NA TRBV9 ASSVDPGSLTDTQY
NA TRBV19 ASNRGQGDQPQH
NA TRBV20-1 SASGEMNTEAF
NA TRBV19 ASSTTSADTGELF
NA TRBV5-5 ASSSSGTSAYEQY
NA TRBV7-3 ASSLEAGLNYGYT
NA TRBV7-3 ASSLGGRDGTDTQY
NA TRBV5-5 ASSLRLAGEVDTQY
NA TRBV7-9 ASSWTGRREQY
NA TRBV10-3 AIRKAGGNLDTQY
NA TRBV6-5 ASSSRGYGEAF
NA TRBV2 ASSETSGGYNEQF